This T cell receptor (beta chain) was identified in a study of T cells in Graves' hyperthyroidism and ophthalmopathy. Extraction of PBMCs used around 9.6 ml of fresh peripheral blood. There were TCR beta CDR3 regions amplified from RNA transcripts. The TCR CDR3 first-round RT-PCR relied on the HTBI primer set. MiXCR, run by TCRdb on the multiplex PCR reads, gives a single entry per CDR3 protein. The sample yields 500,000 to 700,000 distinct CDR3 sequences, 16% seen once. General study findings and limits: Expanded thyroid clonotypes (above 0.001) were mostly also found in blood. The model identified upcoming ophthalmopathy a median about six months ahead of onset.

The CDR3 runs 15 residues. Trimming took off 0 bases at V and 10 bases at J, with 18 bases between the two ends. In its sample, this clonotype was seen many times. Its antigen is unidentified. The sequence was collected from a woman younger than 30 with Graves' hyperthyroidism. Sequencing was carried out using blood. The chain has TRBV12-3 or TRBV12-4 and TRBJ2-5; TRBD1 is a possible D gene (5 bases). CDR3 sequence: CASSLADSLRYFQYF. CDR3 DNA: TGTGCCAGCAGTTTAGCTGACAGCCTTAGATATTTCCAGTACTTC.